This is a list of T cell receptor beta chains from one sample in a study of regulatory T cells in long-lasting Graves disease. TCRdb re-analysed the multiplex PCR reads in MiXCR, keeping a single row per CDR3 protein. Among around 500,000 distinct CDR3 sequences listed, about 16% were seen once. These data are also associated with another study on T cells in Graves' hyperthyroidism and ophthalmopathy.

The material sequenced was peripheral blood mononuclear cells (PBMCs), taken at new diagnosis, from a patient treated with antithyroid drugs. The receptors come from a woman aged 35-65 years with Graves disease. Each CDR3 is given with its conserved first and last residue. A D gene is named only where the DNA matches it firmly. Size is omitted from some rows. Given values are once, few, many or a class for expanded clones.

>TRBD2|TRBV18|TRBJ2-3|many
CASSTSGGRTDTQYF
TGTGCCAGCTCAACTAGCGGGGGGCGCACAGATACGCAGTATTTT
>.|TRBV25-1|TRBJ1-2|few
CASQRDQAGYTF
TGTGCCAGTCAGCGAGACCAAGCAGGCTACACCTTC
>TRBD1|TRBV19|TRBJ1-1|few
CAGRYTGDTEAFF
TGTGCCGGACGATACACAGGGGACACTGAAGCTTTCTTT
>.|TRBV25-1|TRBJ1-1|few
CASSPRDMNTEAFF
TGTGCCAGCAGCCCGAGGGATATGAACACTGAAGCTTTCTTT
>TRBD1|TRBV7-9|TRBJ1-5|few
CASSAGTGGLGNQPQHF
TGTGCCAGCAGCGCCGGGACAGGGGGCCTTGGCAATCAGCCCCAGCATTTT
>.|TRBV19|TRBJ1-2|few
CASSNGPLYGYTF
TGTGCCAGTAGTAATGGGCCGCTCTATGGCTACACCTTC
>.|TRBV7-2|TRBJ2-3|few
CASSIGSGIDTQYF
TGTGCCAGCAGCATCGGCTCAGGGATAGATACGCAGTATTTT
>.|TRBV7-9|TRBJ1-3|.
CASSDLYGYSGNTIYF
TGTGCCAGCAGCGATTTATATGGCTACTCTGGAAACACCATATATTTT
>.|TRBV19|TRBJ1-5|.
CASSISRSRYSNQPQHF
TGTGCCAGTAGTATTTCCCGGAGTCGATATAGCAATCAGCCCCAGCATTTT
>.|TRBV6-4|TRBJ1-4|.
CASSYYGEKLFF
TGTGCCAGCAGTTACTATGGCGAAAAACTGTTTTTT
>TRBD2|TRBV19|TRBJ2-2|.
CASRIGAGSNTGELFF
TGTGCCAGTAGGATAGGAGCGGGGTCGAACACCGGGGAGCTGTTTTTT
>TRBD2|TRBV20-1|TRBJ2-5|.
CSARDISGRWETQYF
TGCAGTGCTAGAGATATAAGCGGGAGGTGGGAGACCCAGTACTTC